This T cell receptor (beta chain) appears in the sequencing data of a study of memory CD4+ T cells and cytomegalovirus serostatus. At the level of the study: Donors were healthy Belgian adults, 8 to 10 CMV seropositive and about two dozen seronegative. Study-wide findings and caveats: The CMV-associated TCR signature appears largely within the CD4+ memory repertoire.

The sort gate was single viable CD3+CD4+CD8-CD45RO+ cells for memory CD4+ T cells. Clones were read by immunoSEQ multiplex PCR, and TCRdb kept only the in-frame ones, dropping some. This table holds around 40,000 clones, over 65% found once. As for this clone: The target antigen is unknown.

The CDR3 is 14 amino acids. Between the trimmed V and J ends, which lost 5 bases and 2 bases, there was a span of 12 bases. Germline CDR1 and CDR2: LNHDA and SQIVND (reference sequence). This clonotype originated in an adult in good health and CMV-seronegative. The chain is built from TRBV19 and TRBJ1-2; perhaps TRBD1 as D (6 bases). Sequenced material: memory CD4+ T cells from blood. CDR3 protein: CASSGDGTNYGYTF. CDR3 coding DNA: TGTGCCAGTAGTGGGGACGGGACAAACTATGGCTACACCTTC. The full variable domain, with the rest looked up from reference TRBV19 and TRBJ1-2, is DGGITQSPKYLFRKEGQNVTLSCEQNLNHDAMYWYRQDPGQGLRLIYYSQIVNDFQKGDIAEGYSVSREKKESFPLTVTSAQKNPTAFYLCASSGDGTNYGYTFGSGTRLTVV.